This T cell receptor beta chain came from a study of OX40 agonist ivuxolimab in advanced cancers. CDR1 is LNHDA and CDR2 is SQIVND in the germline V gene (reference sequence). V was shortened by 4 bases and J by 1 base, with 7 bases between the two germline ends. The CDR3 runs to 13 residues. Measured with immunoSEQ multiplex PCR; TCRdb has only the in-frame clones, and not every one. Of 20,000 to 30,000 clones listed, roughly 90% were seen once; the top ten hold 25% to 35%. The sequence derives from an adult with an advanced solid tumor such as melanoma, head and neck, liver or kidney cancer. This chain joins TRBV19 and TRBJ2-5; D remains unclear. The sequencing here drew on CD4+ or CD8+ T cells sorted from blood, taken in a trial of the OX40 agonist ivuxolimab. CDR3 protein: CASSTAIQETQYF. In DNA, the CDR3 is TGTGCCAGTAGTACAGCGATCCAAGAGACCCAGTACTTC.